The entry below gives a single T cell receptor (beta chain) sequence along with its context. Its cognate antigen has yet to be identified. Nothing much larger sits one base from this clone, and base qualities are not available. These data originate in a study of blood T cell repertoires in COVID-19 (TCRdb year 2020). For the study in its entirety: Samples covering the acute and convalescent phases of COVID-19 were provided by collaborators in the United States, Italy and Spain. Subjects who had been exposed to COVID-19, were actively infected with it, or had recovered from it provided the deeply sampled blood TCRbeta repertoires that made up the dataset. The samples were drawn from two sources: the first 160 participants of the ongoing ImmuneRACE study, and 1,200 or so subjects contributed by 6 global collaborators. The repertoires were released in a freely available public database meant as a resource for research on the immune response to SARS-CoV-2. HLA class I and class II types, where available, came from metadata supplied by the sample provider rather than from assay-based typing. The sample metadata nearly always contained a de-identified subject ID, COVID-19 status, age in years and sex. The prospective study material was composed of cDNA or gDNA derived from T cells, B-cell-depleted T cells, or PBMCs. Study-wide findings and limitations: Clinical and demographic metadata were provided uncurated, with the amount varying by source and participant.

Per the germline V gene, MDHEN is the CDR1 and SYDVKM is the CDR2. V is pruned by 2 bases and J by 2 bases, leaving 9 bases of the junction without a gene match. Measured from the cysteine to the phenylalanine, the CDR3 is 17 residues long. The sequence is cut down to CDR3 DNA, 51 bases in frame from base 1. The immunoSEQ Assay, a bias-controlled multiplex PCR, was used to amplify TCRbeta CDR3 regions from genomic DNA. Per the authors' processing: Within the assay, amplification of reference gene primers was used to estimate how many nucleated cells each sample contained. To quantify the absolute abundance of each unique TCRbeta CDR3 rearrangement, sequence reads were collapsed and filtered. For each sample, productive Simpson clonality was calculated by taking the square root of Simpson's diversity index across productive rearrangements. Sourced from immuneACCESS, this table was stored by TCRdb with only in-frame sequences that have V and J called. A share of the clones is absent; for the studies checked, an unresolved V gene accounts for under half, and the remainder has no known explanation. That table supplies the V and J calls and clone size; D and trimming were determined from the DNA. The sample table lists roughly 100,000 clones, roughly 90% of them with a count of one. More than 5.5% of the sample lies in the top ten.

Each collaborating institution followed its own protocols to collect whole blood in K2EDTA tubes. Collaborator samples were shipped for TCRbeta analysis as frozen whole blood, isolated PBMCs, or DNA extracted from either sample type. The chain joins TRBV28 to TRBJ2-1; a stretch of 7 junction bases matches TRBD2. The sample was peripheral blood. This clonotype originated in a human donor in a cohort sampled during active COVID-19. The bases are TGTGCCAGCAGTTTACTTGAGCGGGATGGGGCCTACAATGAGCAGTTCTTC. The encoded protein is CASSLLERDGAYNEQFF.